Reported below is one T cell receptor beta chain. Its antigen is currently unknown. Trimming took off 8 bases at V and 5 bases at J, with 15 bases between the two ends. This CDR3 contains 13 residues. The V gene's germline CDR1 is ENHRY and CDR2 SYGVKD. Sorted-subset replicate PCR reactions contained 200 to 250 ng DNA, corresponding to some 28,000 T cell genomes. Methods used by the authors: Filtering was not the same, since immunoSEQ gave junction-only sequences without quality scores. Sequencing was performed with immunoSEQ multiplex PCR; in TCRdb, only in-frame clones are kept and a portion is missing. V, J and clone size derive from that table, while D and trimming were established from the DNA sequence. The data show 2 million to 2.5 million clones, 85% to 95% seen once. The sample belongs to a study of shared clonotypes between healthy human individuals. Study overall: Three plates were used per donor for CD4 naive, three for CD4 memory, two for CD8 naive and one for CD8 memory. Study outcomes and limitations: A generally larger estimated richness was seen in naive subsets than in memory subsets.

The chain employs TRBV10-3 and TRBJ2-5; tentatively, D is TRBD2 (7 bases). The TCR comes from a man in his late teens or twenties in good health. The sample taken for sequencing was naive CD4+ T cells sorted from blood. The subset is: CD45RA+ positively selected. The CDR3 region is CAIGGGSRETQYF. In DNA, the CDR3 is TGTGCCATCGGCGGGGGCTCTCGGGAGACCCAGTACTTC.